Reported below is one TCR beta chain. This clone was seen only a few times. No cognate antigen has been identified for it. Per-base quality was not reported, and no clone a single base away is much larger than it. The CDR3 regions of human TCRbeta chains were analyzed by immunosequencing. Regarding the original processing steps: Repertoire TCRs were checked for matches against a reference library of SARS-CoV-2-specific TCRs that had been generated using the MIRA antigen-specificity platform. Breadth was defined as the fraction of unique TCRs that were SARS-CoV-2-associated, and depth was defined as the fraction of total T cells that were SARS-CoV-2-associated. Using the MIRA data, each spike-specific TCR was assigned both to the spike region to which the TCR was reactive and to a CD4 or CD8 class. Log10-transformed breadth and depth values were compared by one-way ANOVA with Sidak's multiple comparisons tests. TCRdb obtained this table from immuneACCESS and retained in-frame rearrangements with V and J assigned. These tables miss some clones; where compared with another copy, unresolved V genes account for less than half of the shortfall, and the remainder is unexplained. From that table come the V and J calls and clone size; the DNA was used to work out D and trimming. This sample is represented by 65,000 to 80,000 clones; 83% of them were singletons. Jointly, the top ten make up under 1.5% of the sample.

The time point label corresponds to: about 28 days (+/-7) after the second vaccine dose. AZD1222 recipients whose second dose came at about 4 weeks and those whose second dose came at about 12 weeks were combined into one group, since spike-specific TCR depth and breadth did not differ between the two schedules. Vaccinee samples were obtained from the UK trials COV001 and COV002, which included a single-blind randomized controlled phase 2/3 trial of AZD1222 (ChAdOx1 nCoV-19) in healthy adults. For TCRbeta chain sequencing, PBMC samples from trial participants were taken at day 0 and at day 28 after the second dose. The data originate from a study of T cell responses to AZD1222 COVID-19 vaccine (dated by TCRdb to the early 2020s). General notes on the study: TCR sequencing covered more than 230 trial participants: about 210 given two doses of AZD1222 and approximately 26 given two doses of MenACWY control vaccine. Trial participants were enrolled by age into subgroups of 18-55, 56-69 and 70-plus years, and around 150, 29 and 61 TCR-sequenced participants, respectively, were included in these subgroups.

The paper's findings and limits, for the study overall: The vaccine-associated CD4 TCRs covered the entire spike protein, and the dominant responses fell in regions 160-218 and 743-854. The 56-69-year group was small, and its depth increase did not reach significance, likely because of low power. Participants were mostly white British, with more females than males. The authors suggested clonal diversity may have been underestimated. A significant rise in spike-specific TCR breadth and depth was observed after two AZD1222 doses relative to day 0 and relative to MenACWY recipients. Nearly half of unique spike-specific TCRs reportedly recognized epitopes outside regions mutated in the B.1.351 and B.1.1.7 variants. Conclusions about previously exposed vaccinees are limited, since just five to seven AZD1222 recipients were seropositive for SARS-CoV-2 at baseline. Because no day 14 peak-response samples were available, repertoires were characterized only after the peak T cell response.

Trimming accounts for 0 bases at V and 6 bases at J, while the number of junction bases matched to no gene is 13. Including cysteine and phenylalanine, the CDR3 has 17 amino acids. The CDR3 DNA has 51 bases and is translated from base 1. CDR1 LGHNA and CDR2 YSLEER are derived from the germline V gene. The clonotype comes from an adult who received the AZD1222 COVID-19 vaccine. The V gene is TRBV4-3 and the J gene is TRBJ1-2, and 7 bases in between align with TRBD1. Sequencing used peripheral blood, obtained 28 days after the second AZD1222 dose. Here the CDR3 is given as CASSQDQGNRGRNGYTF. The DNA reads TGCGCCAGCAGCCAAGATCAAGGGAACAGGGGAAGGAATGGCTACACCTTC.